This TCR beta chain was retrieved from a study of cytomegalovirus exposure and HLA in healthy donors. Generated by immunoSEQ multiplex PCR, the TCRdb table keeps only in-frame clones and is missing some. The table includes 100,000 to 150,000 clones, nearly 90% detected once. Between the trimmed V and J ends, which lost 6 bases and 0 bases, there was a span of 8 bases. Germline assignment: CDR1 ENHRY and CDR2 SYGVKD. CDR3 length: 13 amino acids. The material sequenced was PBMCs. The rearrangement uses TRBV10-3 and TRBJ1-1; unclear D gene. The sequence came from a man aged 25 to 45 in good health and CMV-seronegative. CDR3 loop: CAIRADVNTEAFF. The CDR3 DNA reads as TGTGCCATCAGAGCGGACGTGAACACTGAAGCTTTCTTT.